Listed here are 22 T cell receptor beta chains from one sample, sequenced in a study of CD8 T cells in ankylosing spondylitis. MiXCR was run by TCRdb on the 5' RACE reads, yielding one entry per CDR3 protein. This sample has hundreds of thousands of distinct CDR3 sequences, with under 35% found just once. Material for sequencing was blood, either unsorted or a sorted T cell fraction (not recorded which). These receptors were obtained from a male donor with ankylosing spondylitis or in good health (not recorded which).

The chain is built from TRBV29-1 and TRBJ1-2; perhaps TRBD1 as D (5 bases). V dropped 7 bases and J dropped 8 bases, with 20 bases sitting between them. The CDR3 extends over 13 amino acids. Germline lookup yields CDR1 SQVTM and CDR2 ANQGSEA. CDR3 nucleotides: TGCAGCGCCCGGGACCTGGGGTCGGGCGGCTACACCTTC. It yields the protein CSARDLGSGGYTF.

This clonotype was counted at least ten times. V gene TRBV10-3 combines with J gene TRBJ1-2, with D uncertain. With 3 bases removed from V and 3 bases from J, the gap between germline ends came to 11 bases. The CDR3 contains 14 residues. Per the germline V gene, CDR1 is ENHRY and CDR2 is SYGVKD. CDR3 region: CAISDPLVDYGYTF. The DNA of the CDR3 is TGTGCCATCAGTGACCCCCTGGTCGACTATGGCTACACCTTC.

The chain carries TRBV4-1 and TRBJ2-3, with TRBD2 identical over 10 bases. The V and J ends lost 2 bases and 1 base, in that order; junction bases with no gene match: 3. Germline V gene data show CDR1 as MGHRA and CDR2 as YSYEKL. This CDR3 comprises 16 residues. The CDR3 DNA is TGCGCCAGCAGCCAACGGACTAGCGGCCGCACAGATACGCAGTATTTT. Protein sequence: CASSQRTSGRTDTQYF.

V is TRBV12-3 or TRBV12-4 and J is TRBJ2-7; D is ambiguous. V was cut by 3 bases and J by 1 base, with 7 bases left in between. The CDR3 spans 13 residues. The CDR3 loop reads CASSFAPSYEQYF. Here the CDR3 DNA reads TGTGCCAGCAGTTTTGCCCCTTCCTACGAGCAGTACTTC.

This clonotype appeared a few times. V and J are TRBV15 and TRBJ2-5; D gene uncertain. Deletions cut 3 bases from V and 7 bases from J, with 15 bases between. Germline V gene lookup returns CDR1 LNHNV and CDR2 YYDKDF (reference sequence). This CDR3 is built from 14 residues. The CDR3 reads CATSSQIGFGTQYF. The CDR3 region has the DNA TGTGCCACCAGCAGCCAGATCGGTTTTGGGACCCAGTACTTC.

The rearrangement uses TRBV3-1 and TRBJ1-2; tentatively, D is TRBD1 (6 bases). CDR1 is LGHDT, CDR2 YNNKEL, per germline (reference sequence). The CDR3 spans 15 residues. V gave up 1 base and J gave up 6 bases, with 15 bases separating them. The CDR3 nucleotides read TGTGCCAGCAGCCAAGTTCTGCCGGGGGCAGATGGCTACACCTTC. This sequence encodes CASSQVLPGADGYTF.

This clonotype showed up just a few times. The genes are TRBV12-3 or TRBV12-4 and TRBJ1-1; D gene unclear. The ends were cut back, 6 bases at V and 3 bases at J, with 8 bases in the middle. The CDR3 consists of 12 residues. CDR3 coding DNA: TGTGCCAGCAGGGAGGGATACACTGAAGCTTTCTTT. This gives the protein CASREGYTEAFF.

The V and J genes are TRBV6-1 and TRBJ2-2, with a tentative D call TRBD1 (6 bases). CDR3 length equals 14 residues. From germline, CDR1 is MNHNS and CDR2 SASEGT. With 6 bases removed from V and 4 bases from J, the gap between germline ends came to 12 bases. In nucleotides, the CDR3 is TGTGCCAGCAGACCCAACAGGGTCACCGGGGAGCTGTTTTTT. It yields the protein CASRPNRVTGELFF.

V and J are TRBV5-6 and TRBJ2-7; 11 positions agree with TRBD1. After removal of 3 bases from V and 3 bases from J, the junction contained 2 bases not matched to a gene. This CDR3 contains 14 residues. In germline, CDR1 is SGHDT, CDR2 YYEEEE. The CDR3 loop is CASSWDRGNYEQYF. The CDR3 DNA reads TGTGCCAGCAGCTGGGACAGGGGGAACTACGAGCAGTACTTC.

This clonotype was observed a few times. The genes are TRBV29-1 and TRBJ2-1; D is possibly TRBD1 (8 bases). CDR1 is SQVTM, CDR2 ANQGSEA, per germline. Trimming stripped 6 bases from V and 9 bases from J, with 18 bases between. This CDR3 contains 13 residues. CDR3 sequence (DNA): TGCAGCGTGAGGGGGGGCAGGGGGCGTGAGCAGTTCTTC. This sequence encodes CSVRGGRGREQFF.

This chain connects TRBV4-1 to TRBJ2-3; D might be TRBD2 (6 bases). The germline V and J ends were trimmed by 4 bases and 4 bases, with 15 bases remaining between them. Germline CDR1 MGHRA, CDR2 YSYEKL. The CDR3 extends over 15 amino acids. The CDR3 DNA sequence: TGCGCCAGCAGCCTCGGGGACTTAGCCCCAGATACGCAGTATTTT. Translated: CASSLGDLAPDTQYF.

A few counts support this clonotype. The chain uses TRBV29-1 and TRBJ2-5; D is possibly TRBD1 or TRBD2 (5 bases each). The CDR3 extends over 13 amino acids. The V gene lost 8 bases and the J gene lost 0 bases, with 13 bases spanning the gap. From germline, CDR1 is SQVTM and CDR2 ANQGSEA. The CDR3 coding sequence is TGCAGCTCCAGGGACCCGGACCAAGAGACCCAGTACTTC. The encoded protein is CSSRDPDQETQYF. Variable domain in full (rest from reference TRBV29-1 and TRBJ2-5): SAVISQKPSRDICQRGTSLTIQCQVDSQVTMMFWYRQQPGQSLTLIATANQGSEATYESGFVIDKFPISRPNLTFSTLTVSNMSPEDSSIYLCSSRDPDQETQYFGPGTRLLVL.

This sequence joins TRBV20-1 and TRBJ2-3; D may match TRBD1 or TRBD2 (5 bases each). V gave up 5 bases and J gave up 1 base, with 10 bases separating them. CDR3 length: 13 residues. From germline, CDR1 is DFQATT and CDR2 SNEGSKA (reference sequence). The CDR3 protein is CSARRDGTDTQYF. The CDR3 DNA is TGCAGTGCTCGCCGGGACGGCACAGATACGCAGTATTTT.

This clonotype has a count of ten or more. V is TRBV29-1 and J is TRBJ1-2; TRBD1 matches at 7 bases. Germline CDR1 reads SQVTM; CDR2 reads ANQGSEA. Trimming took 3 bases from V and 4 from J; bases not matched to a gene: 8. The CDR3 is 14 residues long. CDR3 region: CSVEPTGNGYGYTF. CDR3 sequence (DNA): TGCAGCGTTGAGCCGACAGGGAATGGCTATGGCTACACCTTC. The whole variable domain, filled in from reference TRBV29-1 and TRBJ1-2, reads SAVISQKPSRDICQRGTSLTIQCQVDSQVTMMFWYRQQPGQSLTLIATANQGSEATYESGFVIDKFPISRPNLTFSTLTVSNMSPEDSSIYLCSVEPTGNGYGYTFGSGTRLTVV.

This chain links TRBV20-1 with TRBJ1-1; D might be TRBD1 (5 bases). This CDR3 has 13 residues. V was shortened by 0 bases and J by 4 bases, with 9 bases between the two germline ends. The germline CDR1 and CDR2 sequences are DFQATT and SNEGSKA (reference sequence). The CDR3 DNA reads TGCAGTGCTAGAGATTTGGGGGGCACTGAAGCTTTCTTT. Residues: CSARDLGGTEAFF.

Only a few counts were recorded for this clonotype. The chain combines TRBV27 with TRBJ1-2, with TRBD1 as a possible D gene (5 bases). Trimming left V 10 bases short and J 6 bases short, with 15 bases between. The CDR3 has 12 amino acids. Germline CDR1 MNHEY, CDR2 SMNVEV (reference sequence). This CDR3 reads CATRDGGNGYTF. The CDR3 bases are TGTGCCACCCGAGACGGGGGGAATGGCTACACCTTC.

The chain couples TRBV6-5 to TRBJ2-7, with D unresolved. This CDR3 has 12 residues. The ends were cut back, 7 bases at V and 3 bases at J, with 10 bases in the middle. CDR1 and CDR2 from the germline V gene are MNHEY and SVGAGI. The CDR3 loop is CASKTVGYEQYF. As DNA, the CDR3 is TGTGCCAGCAAAACCGTAGGCTACGAGCAGTACTTC.

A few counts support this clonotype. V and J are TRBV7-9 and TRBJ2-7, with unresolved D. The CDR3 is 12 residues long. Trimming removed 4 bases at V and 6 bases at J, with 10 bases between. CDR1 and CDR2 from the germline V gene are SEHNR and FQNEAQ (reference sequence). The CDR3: CASSYPLGEQYF. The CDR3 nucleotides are TGTGCCAGCAGCTACCCCCTTGGCGAGCAGTACTTC.

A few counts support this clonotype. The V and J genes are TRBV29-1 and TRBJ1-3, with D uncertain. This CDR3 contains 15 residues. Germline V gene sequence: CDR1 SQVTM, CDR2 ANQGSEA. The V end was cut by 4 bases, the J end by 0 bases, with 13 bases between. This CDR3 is CSVVVWGGSGNTIYF. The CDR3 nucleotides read TGCAGCGTTGTCGTCTGGGGTGGCTCTGGAAACACCATATATTTT.

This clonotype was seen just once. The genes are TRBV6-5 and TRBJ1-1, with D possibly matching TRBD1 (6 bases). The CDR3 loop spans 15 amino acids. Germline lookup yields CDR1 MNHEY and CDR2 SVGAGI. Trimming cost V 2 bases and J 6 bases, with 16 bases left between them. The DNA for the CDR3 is TGTGCCAGCAGTTACGAGACAGGTGGTCTCGCTGAAGCTTTCTTT. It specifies CASSYETGGLAEAFF.

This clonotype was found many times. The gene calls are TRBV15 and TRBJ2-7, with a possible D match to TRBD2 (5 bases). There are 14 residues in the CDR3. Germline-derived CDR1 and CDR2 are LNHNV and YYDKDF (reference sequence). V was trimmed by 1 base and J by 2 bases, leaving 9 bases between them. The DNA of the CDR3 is TGTGCCACCAGCAGAGGGGGAGTAGCCTACGAGCAGTACTTC. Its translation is CATSRGGVAYEQYF.

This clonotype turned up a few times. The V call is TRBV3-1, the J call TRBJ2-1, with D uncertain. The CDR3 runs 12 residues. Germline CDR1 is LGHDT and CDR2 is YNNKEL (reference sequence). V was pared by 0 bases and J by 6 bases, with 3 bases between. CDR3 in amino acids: CASSQDPNEQFF. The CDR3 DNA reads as TGTGCCAGCAGCCAAGACCCCAATGAGCAGTTCTTC.